These T cell receptor beta chains were read from a single sample in a study of blood T cell repertoires in COVID-19. The data were produced by immunoSEQ multiplex PCR, yet TCRdb's version contains in-frame clones alone and is incomplete. The data hold about 400,000 clones, with around nine tenths observed a single time. The sequencing sample was made of PBMCs or T cells enriched from blood (not recorded which). The receptors here all came from a woman aged 50 to 65 who had recovered from COVID-19. The CDR3 runs from the conserved cysteine through the conserved F or W. D genes are given only for firm matches. Clone size is stated in some rows and not others, as once, few, many or a class when expanded.

j_call cdr3_length clone_size v_call d_call cdr3_aa cdr3_nt
TRBJ1-1 16 - TRBV9 - CASSVGGQLMNTEAFF TGTGCCAGCAGCGTAGGGGGGCAGTTAATGAACACTGAAGCTTTCTTT
TRBJ1-2 13 once TRBV30 - CAWSVLSNYGYTF TGTGCCTGGAGTGTGTTATCGAACTATGGCTACACCTTC
TRBJ1-3 19 once TRBV7-3 - CASSFGGGKTEVAGNTIYF TGTGCCAGCAGCTTTGGGGGAGGGAAGACGGAGGTAGCTGGAAACACCATATATTTT
TRBJ1-1 14 - TRBV10-1 TRBD1 CASSKTGGNTEAFF TGCGCCAGCAGTAAGACAGGGGGGAACACTGAAGCTTTCTTT
TRBJ1-1 13 - TRBV5-8 - CASSLGLGTEAFF TGTGCCAGCAGCTTGGGACTTGGCACTGAAGCTTTCTTT
TRBJ1-2 13 - TRBV14 - CASSQDRYYGYTF TGTGCCAGCAGCCAAGATAGATACTATGGCTACACCTTC
TRBJ2-2 15 - TRBV4-1 TRBD1 CASSQDQGTGWELFF TGCGCCAGCAGCCAAGATCAGGGGACAGGGTGGGAGCTGTTTTTT
TRBJ2-7 15 - TRBV5-8 TRBD2 CASSWGLTSALLQYF TGTGCCAGCAGCTGGGGACTGACTAGCGCGCTATTGCAGTACTTC
TRBJ1-5 13 - TRBV4-3 - CASSQGREQPQHF TGCGCCAGCAGCCAGGGGAGGGAACAGCCCCAGCATTTT
TRBJ1-1 15 - TRBV6-5 - CASSYSTLGATEAFF TGTGCCAGCAGTTACTCCACTTTAGGGGCAACTGAAGCTTTCTTT
TRBJ2-1 15 - TRBV3-1/TRBV3-2 TRBD2 CASSRGTSDFNEQFF TGTGCCAGCAGCCGCGGGACTAGCGACTTCAATGAGCAGTTCTTC
TRBJ1-5 15 - TRBV4-2 TRBD1 CASSQEGTGPQPQHF TGTGCCAGCAGCCAAGAAGGGACAGGCCCTCAGCCCCAGCATTTT
TRBJ1-4 15 once TRBV7-9 - CASSPNRDHGEKLFF TGTGCCAGCAGCCCAAACAGGGATCATGGTGAAAAACTGTTTTTT
TRBJ2-2 16 - TRBV9 - CASSVGVGAVTGELFF TGTGCCAGCAGCGTAGGAGTAGGAGCGGTCACCGGGGAGCTGTTTTTT
TRBJ1-4 15 - TRBV7-2 TRBD1 CASSPRGQGMSKLFF TGTGCCAGCAGCCCAAGGGGGCAGGGGATGTCAAAACTGTTTTTT
TRBJ2-2 14 - TRBV6-4 TRBD1 CASSTGVGTGELFF TGTGCCAGCAGTACAGGGGTTGGCACCGGGGAGCTGTTTTTT
TRBJ1-5 15 - TRBV7-2 TRBD1 CASRPGTGLNQPQHF TGTGCCAGCAGGCCCGGGACAGGGCTCAATCAGCCCCAGCATTTT
TRBJ2-5 12 - TRBV11-2 - CASSLVRETQYF TGTGCCAGCAGCTTAGTTCGGGAGACCCAGTACTTC
TRBJ1-2 13 once TRBV12-3/TRBV12-4 TRBD1 CASSQDRGYGYTF TGTGCCAGCAGTCAGGACAGGGGTTATGGCTACACCTTC
TRBJ2-2 14 few TRBV5-1 - CASSLGENTGELFF TGCGCCAGCAGCTTGGGAGAGAACACCGGGGAGCTGTTTTTT
TRBJ2-7 15 - TRBV25-1 TRBD1 CASSNQGVFSHEQYF TGTGCCAGCAGTAATCAGGGGGTTTTCTCCCACGAGCAGTACTTC
TRBJ1-4 14 - TRBV9 - CASSPFGGDEKLFF TGTGCCAGCAGCCCTTTTGGGGGGGATGAAAAACTGTTTTTT
TRBJ2-7 14 - TRBV5-1 TRBD1 CASSFGTGEYEQYF TGCGCCAGCAGCTTCGGGACAGGGGAGTACGAGCAGTACTTC
TRBJ2-3 12 once TRBV7-2 - CASNSRGDTQYF TGTGCCAGCAATAGCAGAGGAGATACGCAGTATTTT
TRBJ1-5 16 - TRBV28 - CASSSRGGAINQPQHF TGTGCCAGCAGTTCCAGAGGGGGGGCAATCAATCAGCCCCAGCATTTT
TRBJ2-7 13 - TRBV30 TRBD1 CASTGTGAYEQYF TGTGCCTCGACTGGGACAGGGGCCTACGAGCAGTACTTC
TRBJ2-1 16 - TRBV6-2/TRBV6-3 - CASSYSRRLLYNEQFF TGTGCCAGCAGTTACTCCAGGAGGCTCCTGTACAATGAGCAGTTCTTC
TRBJ2-2 15 - TRBV5-1 TRBD1 CASSRYPGQTGELFF TGCGCCAGCAGCAGATACCCGGGACAGACCGGGGAGCTGTTTTTT
TRBJ1-4 15 - TRBV6-5 - CASNFLQTTNEKLFF TGTGCCAGCAACTTTCTACAGACAACTAATGAAAAACTGTTTTTT
TRBJ2-1 16 - TRBV10-2 TRBD2 CASSEFSGGPRFEQFF TGCGCCAGCAGTGAGTTTAGCGGGGGGCCCCGTTTTGAGCAGTTCTTC
TRBJ1-5 13 - TRBV12-3/TRBV12-4 - CASSLRESQPQHF TGTGCCAGCAGTTTACGGGAGTCACAGCCCCAGCATTTT
TRBJ2-7 18 few TRBV30 TRBD2 CAWSSLLAGGPSSYEQYF TGTGCCTGGAGTTCCCTTCTAGCGGGGGGACCAAGCTCCTACGAGCAGTACTTC
TRBJ1-5 15 - TRBV3-1/TRBV3-2 - CASSQTPTGLEPQHF TGTGCCAGCAGCCAAACACCGACAGGTTTGGAGCCCCAGCATTTT
TRBJ1-1 15 - TRBV27 - CASSSAGVGDTEAFF TGTGCCAGCAGCTCCGCAGGGGTGGGGGACACTGAAGCTTTCTTT
TRBJ2-2 19 - TRBV15 TRBD1 CATSRDRKPTGPNTGELFF TGTGCCACCAGCAGAGATAGGAAGCCGACAGGGCCGAACACCGGGGAGCTGTTTTTT
TRBJ2-1 16 - TRBV29-1 - CSVEASGVGSYNEQFF TGCAGCGTTGAAGCGTCGGGGGTAGGCTCCTACAATGAGCAGTTCTTC
TRBJ2-7 15 - TRBV9 TRBD1 CASSPGTASSYEQYF TGTGCCAGCAGCCCAGGGACAGCGAGCTCCTACGAGCAGTACTTC
TRBJ1-1 17 - TRBV3-1/TRBV3-2 - CASSPPTPAVVNTEAFF TGTGCCAGCAGCCCCCCGACTCCGGCTGTGGTGAACACTGAAGCTTTCTTT